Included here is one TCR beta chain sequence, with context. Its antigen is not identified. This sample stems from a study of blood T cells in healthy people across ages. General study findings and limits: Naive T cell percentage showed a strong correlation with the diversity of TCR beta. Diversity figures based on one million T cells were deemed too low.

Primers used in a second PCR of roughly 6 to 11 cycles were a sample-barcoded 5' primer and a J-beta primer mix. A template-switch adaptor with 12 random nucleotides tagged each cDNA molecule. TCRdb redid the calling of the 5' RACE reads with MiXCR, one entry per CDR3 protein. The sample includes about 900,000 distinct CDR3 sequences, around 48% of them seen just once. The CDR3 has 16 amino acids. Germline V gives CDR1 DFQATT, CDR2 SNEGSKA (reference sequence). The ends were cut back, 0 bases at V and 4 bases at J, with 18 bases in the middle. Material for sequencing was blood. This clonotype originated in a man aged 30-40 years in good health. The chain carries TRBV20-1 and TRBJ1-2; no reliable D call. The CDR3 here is CSARDSLQRVTYGYTF. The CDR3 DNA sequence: TGCAGTGCTAGAGATTCCCTTCAGCGTGTAACCTATGGCTACACCTTC.